These 25 T cell receptor beta chains were all obtained from the same sample, sequenced in a study of cytomegalovirus exposure and HLA in healthy donors. Produced via immunoSEQ multiplex PCR; TCRdb's table is partial and in-frame only. Among 70,000 to 75,000 clones listed, around 94% were seen once. Material for sequencing was PBMCs. Every receptor here comes from a young woman in good health and CMV-seropositive.

The rearrangement uses TRBV4-3 and TRBJ1-6, with 8 positions matching TRBD1. The germline CDR1 and CDR2 sequences are LGHNA and YSLEER. Losses at the gene ends were 4 bases for V and 6 bases for J; bases not matched to a gene: 8. The CDR3 sequence is 16 residues long. The CDR3 sequence is CASSPDGQGGNSPLHF. The CDR3 DNA is TGCGCCAGCAGCCCTGATGGACAGGGAGGTAATTCACCCCTCCACTTT.

The genes are TRBV9 and TRBJ2-3; TRBD1 is a possible D gene (5 bases). Germline values: CDR1 SGDLS, CDR2 YYNGEE. V dropped 5 bases and J dropped 2 bases, with 12 bases sitting between them. This CDR3 has 14 residues. This CDR3 reads CASSDRQYTDTQYF. The CDR3 DNA reads TGTGCCAGCAGTGATCGACAGTACACAGATACGCAGTATTTT.

This chain links TRBV5-8 with TRBJ1-5; 7 positions agree with TRBD1. V shed 4 bases and J 3 bases; nucleotides not matched to a gene: 10. This CDR3 region has 16 residues. Per the germline V gene, CDR1 is SGHTS and CDR2 is YDEGEE. The chain's CDR3 is CASSPRTGAYNQPQHF. The CDR3 DNA reads TGTGCCAGCAGCCCCCGGACAGGAGCCTACAATCAGCCCCAGCATTTT.

This sequence joins TRBV10-3 and TRBJ1-1; tentatively, D is TRBD1 (6 bases). Trimming pared 7 bases from V and 1 base from J, leaving 13 bases between. This CDR3 spans 14 amino acids. CDR1 is ENHRY, CDR2 SYGVKD, per germline. CDR3 protein: CAITKTGRNTEAFF. Here the CDR3 DNA reads TGTGCCATCACTAAGACAGGTCGGAACACTGAAGCTTTCTTT.

This sequence joins TRBV6-4 and TRBJ2-3; no firm D call. The CDR3 has 12 amino acids. Trimming removed 6 bases at V and 5 bases at J, with 9 bases between. Germline V gives CDR1 MRHNA, CDR2 SNTAGT. The CDR3: CASRLERDTQYF. The CDR3 DNA reads TGTGCCAGCAGACTGGAGAGAGATACGCAGTATTTT.

The genes are TRBV2 and TRBJ1-1; maybe TRBD1 (6 bases). CDR3 length equals 13 residues. Germline V gene data show CDR1 as SNHLY and CDR2 as FYNNEI. Deletions cut 9 bases from V and 1 base from J, with 12 bases between. This CDR3 is CASPEGGNTEAFF. Here the CDR3 DNA reads TGTGCCAGTCCCGAAGGGGGGAACACTGAAGCTTTCTTT.

The V and J genes are TRBV4-1 and TRBJ2-7, with 12 bases identical to TRBD1. This CDR3 comprises 15 residues. Unmatched junction bases numbered 8, after V lost 3 bases and J lost 8 bases. Germline CDR1 MGHRA, CDR2 YSYEKL. The CDR3: CASSHGGTGGDQQYF. The CDR3 coding sequence is TGCGCCAGCAGCCACGGGGGGACAGGGGGCGATCAGCAGTACTTC.

The rearrangement joins TRBV13 to TRBJ2-3, with 10 bases matching TRBD2. This CDR3 has 16 amino acids. J gave up 1 base and V 2 bases, and 3 bases lay outside the gene matches. Germline assignment: CDR1 PRHDT and CDR2 FYEKMQ (reference sequence). CDR3 DNA: TGTGCCAGCAGCTTACCAGGACTAGCGGGCACAGATACGCAGTATTTT. As protein: CASSLPGLAGTDTQYF.

The V gene is TRBV2, the J gene TRBJ2-7, with D hard to call. The CDR3 is 15 amino acids. Trimming shortened V by 6 bases and J by 2 bases, and 17 bases separated the two germline ends. Germline CDR1 and CDR2: SNHLY and FYNNEI. For the CDR3, the DNA is TGTGCCAGCAGGTCCTCGGTGAGATCCCCCTACGAGCAGTACTTC. Protein: CASRSSVRSPYEQYF.

The CDR3 bases are TGCGCCAGCAGCCCGAGCCCGGGGGGGGCAGGCCAGCCCCAGCATTTT. This translates into CASSPSPGGAGQPQHF. The chain has TRBV5-1 and TRBJ1-5; a possible D gene is TRBD1 (6 bases). The V gene lost 4 bases and the J gene lost 7 bases, with 21 bases spanning the gap. The CDR3 consists of 16 residues. Germline lookup yields CDR1 SGHRS and CDR2 YFSETQ.

The J gene is TRBJ2-3, the V gene TRBV5-4; D unclear. The germline V gene encodes CDR1 SGHNT and CDR2 YYREEE (reference sequence). V shed 2 bases and J shed 6 bases, with 13 bases lying between them. This CDR3 contains 14 residues. CDR3 sequence reads: CASSLELTSDTQYF. The DNA for the CDR3 is TGTGCCAGCAGCTTAGAACTTACCTCGGATACGCAGTATTTT. The whole variable domain, filled in from reference TRBV5-4 and TRBJ2-3, reads ETGVTQSPTHLIKTRGQQVTLRCSSQSGHNTVSWYQQALGQGPQFIFQYYREEENGRGNFPPRFSGLQFPNYSSELNVNALELDDSALYLCASSLELTSDTQYFGPGTRLTVL.

This chain links TRBV6-1 with TRBJ2-7, with 11 bases matching TRBD2. There are 15 residues in the CDR3. V lost 4 bases and J lost 0; bases outside the gene matches: 2. Germline values: CDR1 MNHNS, CDR2 SASEGT. The CDR3 is CASSGLAGTSYEQYF. The CDR3 nucleotides are TGTGCCAGCAGTGGACTAGCGGGGACCTCCTACGAGCAGTACTTC.

The count of this clone is one. The V gene is TRBV7-2, the J gene TRBJ2-7; 7 positions agree with TRBD1. Germline V gene lookup returns CDR1 SGHTA and CDR2 FQGNSA. Trimming at V came to 1 base and at J to 4 bases, leaving 10 bases not matched to a gene. The CDR3 spans 16 residues. The CDR3: CASSLGRTGVLYEQYF. The CDR3 DNA sequence: TGTGCCAGCAGCTTAGGAAGGACAGGAGTCTTATACGAGCAGTACTTC.

The gene calls are TRBV7-3 and TRBJ2-2; weak D call: TRBD1 (6 bases). Trimming stripped 4 bases from V and 0 bases from J, with 12 bases between. Germline lookup yields CDR1 SGHTA and CDR2 FQGTGA. The CDR3 loop spans 16 amino acids. The CDR3 nucleotides are TGTGCCAGCAGCTCGGACAGTTATTCGAACACCGGGGAGCTGTTTTTT. Protein sequence: CASSSDSYSNTGELFF.

The genes are TRBV4-1 and TRBJ2-5; 7 bases agree with TRBD1. The ends lost 5 bases at V and 1 base at J; junction bases unmatched: 4. The CDR3 is 14 residues long. CDR1 is MGHRA and CDR2 is YSYEKL in the germline V gene. The CDR3 DNA follows: TGCGCCAGCAGCTCCGGGACAGCCCAAGAGACCCAGTACTTC. Residues: CASSSGTAQETQYF.

The J gene is TRBJ2-1, the V gene TRBV10-3, with TRBD2 matching over 10 bases. The trim removed 6 bases at V and 4 bases at J, leaving 6 bases unmatched. Germline assignment: CDR1 ENHRY and CDR2 SYGVKD. The CDR3 extends over 15 amino acids. The CDR3 nucleotides are TGTGCCATCAGGGACCTAGCGGGAGATTACAATGAGCAGTTCTTC. Protein: CAIRDLAGDYNEQFF.

The chain joins TRBV11-2 to TRBJ2-1, with unresolved D. The CDR3 contains 16 residues. The ends were cut back, 0 bases at V and 0 bases at J, with 9 bases in the middle. Germline V lookup: CDR1 SGHAT, CDR2 FQNNGV. CDR3 in DNA: TGTGCCAGCAGCTTAGATCCGGAGTACTCCTACAATGAGCAGTTCTTC. This translates into CASSLDPEYSYNEQFF.

J is TRBJ2-7 and V is TRBV4-2; 7 nucleotides align to TRBD1. The CDR3 extends over 18 amino acids. Per the germline V gene, CDR1 is LGHNA and CDR2 is YNFKEQ. V shed 4 bases and J 0 bases; nucleotides not matched to a gene: 15. The DNA of the CDR3 is TGTGCCAGCAGCCGCGCCTTAGGTCGGCAGGGGGACTCCTACGAGCAGTACTTC. Translation gives CASSRALGRQGDSYEQYF.

This rearrangement joins TRBV12-5 to TRBJ1-1; a weak D match, TRBD1 (5 bases). This CDR3 comprises 16 residues. Per the germline V gene, CDR1 is LGHNT and CDR2 is FRNRAP. Trimming took off 2 bases at V and 1 base at J, with 14 bases between the two ends. Here the CDR3 reads CASGLSGTGGNTEAFF. In DNA, the CDR3 is TGTGCTAGTGGTTTGTCCGGGACGGGGGGGAACACTGAAGCTTTCTTT.

This chain joins TRBV19 and TRBJ1-1, with D possibly being TRBD1 (6 bases). This CDR3 region has 15 residues. The ends were cut back, 3 bases at V and 2 bases at J, with 13 bases in the middle. In germline, CDR1 is LNHDA, CDR2 SQIVND (reference sequence). The CDR3 nucleotides are TGTGCCAGTAGTATGGACAGAATGGGTAACACTGAAGCTTTCTTT. Translated: CASSMDRMGNTEAFF.

The CDR3 is CASSPERGGFSEQFF. The CDR3, as DNA: TGTGCCAGCAGTCCGGAGCGGGGGGGCTTTAGTGAGCAGTTCTTC. The chain combines TRBV6-7 with TRBJ2-1; 10 nucleotides agree with TRBD2. TRBV6-7 belongs to the ORF category, with a function that is uncertain. Trimming took 5 bases from V and 9 from J; bases not matched to a gene: 10. The CDR3 has 15 residues.

This clone appeared once. The chain carries TRBV7-2 and TRBJ2-5, with 7 bases lining up with TRBD1. Germline CDR1 SGHTA, CDR2 FQGNSA. The CDR3 runs 15 residues. V lost 1 base, J lost 2 bases, and 4 bases stayed unmatched. CDR3 nucleotides: TGTGCCAGCAGCTTAGTCGACAGGGCTCAAGAGACCCAGTACTTC. It codes for CASSLVDRAQETQYF.

This rearrangement joins TRBV6-1 to TRBJ2-7, with 8 positions matching TRBD1. This CDR3 is built from 14 residues. After removal of 8 bases from V and 0 bases from J, the junction contained 6 bases not matched to a gene. The germline gives CDR1 MNHNS, CDR2 SASEGT. The CDR3 loop reads CASSRQGISYEQYF. CDR3 nucleotides: TGTGCCAGCTCAAGACAGGGGATCTCCTACGAGCAGTACTTC.

CDR3 sequence reads: CAISTGTTYNEQFF. CDR3 nucleotide sequence: TGTGCCATCAGCACCGGGACTACGTACAATGAGCAGTTCTTC. The chain carries TRBV10-3 and TRBJ2-1; 7 bases match TRBD2. The CDR3 is 14 amino acids. The V segment lost 6 bases and the J segment 4 bases; nucleotides outside the gene matches: 6. The V gene's germline CDR1 is ENHRY and CDR2 SYGVKD.

J is TRBJ1-1 and V is TRBV9, with TRBD1 identical over 7 bases. V lost 0 bases to trimming and J lost 6 bases; unmatched junction nucleotides: 8. This CDR3 is built from 15 residues. The V gene's germline CDR1 is SGDLS and CDR2 YYNGEE. As DNA, the CDR3 is TGTGCCAGCAGCGTAGCGGCAGGGGGGAAAGCTGAAGCTTTCTTT. It encodes CASSVAAGGKAEAFF.